The 30 T cell receptor beta chains below come from one sample, sequenced in a study of cytomegalovirus exposure and HLA in healthy donors. PCR primers comprised 60 Vbeta and 13 Jbeta primers. Libraries were prepared by immunoSEQ multiplex PCR; TCRdb keeps only in-frame clonotypes and omits some of them. In the table there are about 160,000 clones, roughly four fifths of which are singletons. Sequenced input: PBMCs. The receptors derive from a man between 45 and 60 years old in good health and CMV-seropositive.

The chain has TRBV6-5 and TRBJ1-3, with 7 bases that match TRBD1. Germline V gene data show CDR1 as MNHEY and CDR2 as SVGAGI. With 0 bases clipped from V and 8 bases from J, the junction kept 4 bases outside the gene matches. The CDR3 loop spans 14 amino acids. CDR3: CASSYSADRDTIYF. The CDR3, as DNA: TGTGCCAGCAGTTACTCGGCCGACAGGGACACCATATATTTT.

A word on this clone: This may be a read error: a much more frequent sequence differs by one nucleotide. The chain carries TRBV11-3 and TRBJ2-7; TRBD1 aligns across 10 bases. Germline lookup yields CDR1 SGHNT and CDR2 YENEEA. The CDR3 contains 15 residues. V trimming: 1 base; J trimming: 2 bases; junction bases outside the gene matches: 2. This CDR3 reads CASSLAGTGAYEQYF. In DNA, the CDR3 is TGTGCCAGCAGCTTAGCCGGGACAGGGGCCTACGAGCAGTACTTC.

This chain joins TRBV7-9 and TRBJ2-7; no reliable D call. Trimming left V 3 bases short and J 2 bases short, with 11 bases between. The CDR3 runs to 14 residues. The V gene's germline CDR1 is SEHNR and CDR2 FQNEAQ (reference sequence). The CDR3 is CASSLHGAAYEQYF. In DNA, the CDR3 is TGTGCCAGCAGCTTGCACGGTGCGGCCTACGAGCAGTACTTC.

The rearrangement joins TRBV5-1 to TRBJ1-2; 7 bases are a match to TRBD1. V gave up 0 bases and J gave up 2 bases; unmatched junction bases: 7. The CDR3 contains 16 residues. Germline values: CDR1 SGHRS, CDR2 YFSETQ. The CDR3 is CASSLVDRERNYGYTF. For the CDR3, the DNA is TGCGCCAGCAGCTTGGTTGACAGGGAGAGGAACTATGGCTACACCTTC.

For the CDR3, the DNA is TGTGCCAGCAGCCCGACCGGGACAGGAGGTATCATTACTGAAGCTTTCTTT. Encoded protein: CASSPTGTGGIITEAFF. V gene TRBV7-3 combines with J gene TRBJ1-1; 8 nucleotides line up with TRBD1. J lost 5 bases, V lost 5 bases, and 16 bases had no gene match. Per the germline V gene, CDR1 is SGHTA and CDR2 is FQGTGA. The CDR3 is 17 amino acids. The whole variable domain, filled in from reference TRBV7-3 and TRBJ1-1, reads GAGVSQTPSNKVTEKGKYVELRCDPISGHTALYWYRQSLGQGPEFLIYFQGTGAADDSGLPNDRFFAVRPEGSVSTLKIQRTERGDSAVYLCASSPTGTGGIITEAFFGQGTRLTVV.

The genes are TRBV30 and TRBJ1-3; 9 nucleotides line up with TRBD1. In germline, CDR1 is GTSNPN, CDR2 SVGIG (reference sequence). V gave up 5 bases and J gave up 3 bases; unmatched junction bases: 2. The CDR3 totals 13 residues. The CDR3 bases are TGTGCCTGGGGGACAGGGCTTGGAAACACCATATATTTT. This translates into CAWGTGLGNTIYF.

V is TRBV7-2 and J is TRBJ2-1, with 8 bases matching TRBD2. After removal of 1 base from V and 8 bases from J, the junction contained 7 bases not matched to a gene. Germline-derived CDR1 and CDR2 are SGHTA and FQGNSA. This CDR3 region has 15 residues. CDR3 amino acids: CASSLGAGVVDEQFF. CDR3 bases: TGTGCCAGCAGCTTAGGAGCGGGAGTGGTCGATGAGCAGTTCTTC.

This chain links TRBV28 with TRBJ2-2; 9 nucleotides match TRBD2. The CDR3 totals 13 residues. CDR1 is MDHEN, CDR2 SYDVKM, per germline. V lost 10 bases, J lost 1 base, and 1 base stayed unmatched. CDR3 residues: CATTSGNTGELFF. In DNA form, the CDR3 reads TGTGCCACGACTAGCGGGAACACCGGGGAGCTGTTTTTT.

The chain has TRBV7-2 and TRBJ2-1; tentative D call: TRBD2 (5 bases). This CDR3 contains 15 residues. With 9 bases removed from V and 0 bases from J, the gap between germline ends came to 15 bases. In germline, CDR1 is SGHTA, CDR2 FQGNSA. In DNA form, the CDR3 reads TGTGCCAGTTTGATAGCGTACAGCTCCTACAATGAGCAGTTCTTC. It translates to CASLIAYSSYNEQFF.

This rearrangement joins TRBV30 to TRBJ2-7, with 8 bases fitting TRBD1. Germline trimming cut 4 bases from V and 6 bases from J; bases unmatched to any gene: 2. Germline CDR1 is GTSNPN and CDR2 is SVGIG (reference sequence). The CDR3 is 11 residues long. Here the CDR3 DNA reads TGTGCCTGGAAGACAGGGGCCGAGCAGTACTTC. This encodes CAWKTGAEQYF.

This clone was seen only once. A read error may account for a junction end that differs from germline. The chain employs TRBV28 and TRBJ2-6; a weak D match, TRBD1 (5 bases). CDR3 size: 14 residues. Germline lookup yields CDR1 MDHEN and CDR2 SYDVKM. The CDR3 nucleotides read TGTGCCACCAACGCCCGGCCTGGGGCCAACGGCCTGACTTTC. Protein product: CATNARPGANGLTF.

The genes are TRBV6-1 and TRBJ1-6, with D possibly being TRBD1 (5 bases). V shed 1 base and J shed 12 bases, with 16 bases lying between them. This CDR3 has 15 amino acids. CDR1 is MNHNS and CDR2 is SASEGT in the germline V gene. The CDR3 protein is CASSEEGAGQGPLHF. The CDR3 DNA reads TGTGCCAGCAGTGAAGAAGGGGCAGGGCAAGGACCCCTCCACTTT.

The V gene is TRBV5-6, the J gene TRBJ1-5, with a possible D match to TRBD1 (6 bases). V dropped 1 base and J dropped 1 base, with 6 bases sitting between them. Germline-derived CDR1 and CDR2 are SGHDT and YYEEEE. The CDR3 is made up of 14 amino acids. CDR3 region: CASSLRGSNQPQHF. DNA of the CDR3: TGTGCCAGCAGCTTGAGGGGGAGCAATCAGCCCCAGCATTTT.

Here the CDR3 reads CASSTDSKLAKNIQYF. The DNA of the CDR3 is TGTGCCAGCAGTACCGACAGTAAGCTAGCCAAAAACATTCAGTACTTC. This sequence joins TRBV6-6 and TRBJ2-4, with a possible D match to TRBD1 (5 bases). Trimming shortened V by 5 bases and J by 0 bases, and 14 bases separated the two germline ends. The CDR3 contains 16 residues. Germline V lookup: CDR1 MNHNY, CDR2 SVGAGI (reference sequence).

In DNA form, the CDR3 reads TGTGCCAGCAGCTTGGGGGATAGCGGTCCCTACAATGAGCAGTTCTTC. Translated: CASSLGDSGPYNEQFF. This chain links TRBV5-6 with TRBJ2-1, with D maybe TRBD2 (6 bases). Germline CDR1 reads SGHDT; CDR2 reads YYEEEE. The CDR3 has 16 residues. Trimming cost V 0 bases and J 2 bases, with 12 bases left between them.

The chain uses TRBV11-2 and TRBJ2-1; 10 nucleotides line up with TRBD2. Germline loops: CDR1 SGHAT, CDR2 FQNNGV. Trimming took 0 bases from V and 13 from J; bases not matched to a gene: 15. This CDR3 is built from 17 residues. The CDR3 region is CASSLDPGLAYYNGQFF. Written as DNA, the CDR3 is TGTGCCAGCAGCTTAGATCCGGGACTAGCGTACTACAATGGCCAGTTCTTC. Full variable domain (remainder filled in from reference TRBV11-2 and TRBJ2-1): EAGVAQSPRYKIIEKRQSVAFWCNPISGHATLYWYQQILGQGPKLLIQFQNNGVVDDSQLPKDRFSAERLKGVDSTLKIQPAKLEDSAVYLCASSLDPGLAYYNGQFFGPGTRLTVL.

This clone was seen just once. The chain is built from TRBV9 and TRBJ2-5, with 8 bases that match TRBD1. The DNA matches TRBJ2-7 better at its end, which makes the J call doubtful. This CDR3 is built from 15 residues. CDR1 is SGDLS, CDR2 YYNGEE, per germline. The CDR3 coding sequence is TGTGCCAGCAGCGCTAGCCAGGGGGCTTTCTACGAGCAGTACTTC. Amino acid sequence: CASSASQGAFYEQYF.

The gene calls are TRBV19 and TRBJ2-7, with TRBD2 identical over 7 bases. Germline V gene sequence: CDR1 LNHDA, CDR2 SQIVND (reference sequence). The CDR3 has 15 amino acids. The ends lost 3 bases at V and 7 bases at J; junction bases unmatched: 12. The CDR3 bases are TGTGCCAGTAGTATTTCGGGGGACTATGGGAGGGAGCAGTACTTC. Translation: CASSISGDYGREQYF.

V usage is TRBV7-3 and J usage is TRBJ2-2; 8 nucleotides align to TRBD1. J lost 6 bases, V lost 0 bases, and 6 bases had no gene match. The CDR3 consists of 16 residues. Germline-derived CDR1 and CDR2 are SGHTA and FQGTGA. In DNA form, the CDR3 reads TGTGCCAGCAGCTTAACGGCGCAGGGGGCAGCCGGGGAGCTGTTTTTT. Translating gives CASSLTAQGAAGELFF.

The chain uses TRBV7-2 and TRBJ2-3, with 12 bases fitting TRBD2. The CDR3 loop spans 16 amino acids. V trimming: 2 bases; J trimming: 6 bases; junction bases outside the gene matches: 6. Germline V CDR1 and CDR2: SGHTA, FQGNSA. CDR3 residues: CASSLTSGRPFDTQYF. The CDR3 DNA follows: TGTGCCAGCAGCTTAACTAGCGGGAGGCCCTTTGATACGCAGTATTTT.

The J gene is TRBJ1-1, the V gene TRBV27; TRBD1 might be the D (5 bases). The CDR3 contains 16 residues. CDR1 MNHEY and CDR2 SMNVEV come from the germline V gene (reference sequence). With 4 bases removed from V and 2 bases from J, the gap between germline ends came to 17 bases. The CDR3 bases are TGTGCCAGCAGTTCCATCAGGGTAACATTAAACACTGAAGCTTTCTTT. It yields the protein CASSSIRVTLNTEAFF.

The rearrangement joins TRBV19 to TRBJ1-1; possible D gene TRBD1, 5 bases. The CDR3 spans 13 residues. V lost 6 bases and J lost 3, with 11 bases in between. CDR1 is LNHDA and CDR2 is SQIVND in the germline V gene (reference sequence). The CDR3 nucleotides are TGTGCCAGTAGCAGGACCAGGGACACTGAAGCTTTCTTT. It encodes CASSRTRDTEAFF.

The chain links TRBV7-9 to TRBJ2-7; possibly TRBD1 for D (6 bases). Trimming stripped 5 bases from V and 6 bases from J, with 14 bases between. This CDR3 has 13 amino acids. Germline V lookup: CDR1 SEHNR, CDR2 FQNEAQ (reference sequence). The CDR3 nucleotides are TGTGCCAGCAGCCCACAGGGAACCGGCGAGCAGTACTTC. It is translated as CASSPQGTGEQYF.

The table lists this clone with a few counts. The chain employs TRBV7-9 and TRBJ1-2, with TRBD1 matching 7 bases. The germline V gene has CDR1 SEHNR and CDR2 FQNEAQ (reference sequence). Unmatched junction bases numbered 4, after V lost 3 bases and J lost 3 bases. CDR3 size: 14 residues. The CDR3 nucleotides are TGTGCCAGCAGCTTGACAGGGCAAGACTATGGCTACACCTTC. Its translation: CASSLTGQDYGYTF.

This clone was counted a single time. The rearrangement links TRBV9 to TRBJ2-1, with D perhaps TRBD2 (5 bases). The V end lost 0 bases, the J end lost 4 bases, and 11 bases lay between the germline ends. The germline V gene encodes CDR1 SGDLS and CDR2 YYNGEE. The CDR3 length is 15 residues. CDR3 sequence (DNA): TGTGCCAGCAGCGTAGTCTCTAGCCTATACAATGAGCAGTTCTTC. Translation: CASSVVSSLYNEQFF.

The chain links TRBV4-3 to TRBJ2-1, with 8 positions matching TRBD1. CDR1 and CDR2 from the germline V gene are LGHNA and YSLEER. Unmatched junction bases numbered 8, after V lost 8 bases and J lost 2 bases. CDR3 length equals 15 residues. CDR3 nucleotide sequence: TGCGCCAGCGCAATGGACAGGGCGGCCTACAATGAGCAGTTCTTC. This translates into CASAMDRAAYNEQFF.

V and J are TRBV2 and TRBJ2-3, with TRBD2 identical over 9 bases. After removal of 3 bases from V and 2 bases from J, the junction contained 6 bases not matched to a gene. This CDR3 contains 16 residues. Germline V gene sequence: CDR1 SNHLY, CDR2 FYNNEI. The CDR3 coding sequence is TGTGCCAGCAGTGAGGGAGCGGGGGGTGCCACAGATACGCAGTATTTT. This codes for CASSEGAGGATDTQYF.

The chain employs TRBV5-5 and TRBJ1-5; no reliable D call. Looked up from germline, CDR1 is SGHKS and CDR2 is YYEKEE (reference sequence). This CDR3 spans 14 amino acids. Between the trimmed V and J ends, which lost 0 bases and 1 base, there was a span of 5 bases. CDR3 sequence: CASSLDQSNQPQHF. DNA of the CDR3: TGTGCCAGCAGCTTGGACCAGAGCAATCAGCCCCAGCATTTT. Full variable domain (remainder filled in from reference TRBV5-5 and TRBJ1-5): DAGVTQSPTHLIKTRGQQVTLRCSPISGHKSVSWYQQVLGQGPQFIFQYYEKEERGRGNFPDRFSARQFPNYSSELNVNALLLGDSALYLCASSLDQSNQPQHFGDGTRLSIL.

CDR3 in amino acids: CASSLVPGDSPLHF. In nucleotides, the CDR3 is TGTGCCAGCAGCTTAGTTCCGGGGGATTCACCCCTCCACTTT. The chain combines TRBV7-2 with TRBJ1-6; possibly TRBD1 for D (5 bases). This CDR3 spans 14 amino acids. V was cut by 1 base and J by 8 bases, with 9 bases left in between. Germline loops: CDR1 SGHTA, CDR2 FQGNSA.

The chain couples TRBV18 to TRBJ2-1; TRBD2 aligns across 8 bases. After removal of 4 bases from V and 2 bases from J, the junction contained 7 bases not matched to a gene. In germline, CDR1 is KGHSH, CDR2 LQKENI. The CDR3 has 16 residues. The CDR3 region has the DNA TGTGCCAGCTCACGGAACTGGCGGGGGGCCTACAATGAGCAGTTCTTC. Protein: CASSRNWRGAYNEQFF.